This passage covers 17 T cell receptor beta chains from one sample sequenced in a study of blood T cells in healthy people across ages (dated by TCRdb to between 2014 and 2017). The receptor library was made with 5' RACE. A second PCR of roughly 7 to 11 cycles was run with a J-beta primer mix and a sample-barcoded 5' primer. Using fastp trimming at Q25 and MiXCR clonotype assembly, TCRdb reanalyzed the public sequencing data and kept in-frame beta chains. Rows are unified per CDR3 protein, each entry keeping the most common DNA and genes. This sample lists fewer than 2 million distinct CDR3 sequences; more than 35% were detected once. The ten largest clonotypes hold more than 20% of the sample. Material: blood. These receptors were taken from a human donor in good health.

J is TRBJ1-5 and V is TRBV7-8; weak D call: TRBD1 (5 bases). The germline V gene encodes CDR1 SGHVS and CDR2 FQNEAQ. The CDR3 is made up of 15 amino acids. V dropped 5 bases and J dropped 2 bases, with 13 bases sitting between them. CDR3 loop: CASSTGGEGNQPQHF. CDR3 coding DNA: TGTGCCAGCAGCACTGGGGGAGAAGGCAATCAGCCCCAGCATTTT.

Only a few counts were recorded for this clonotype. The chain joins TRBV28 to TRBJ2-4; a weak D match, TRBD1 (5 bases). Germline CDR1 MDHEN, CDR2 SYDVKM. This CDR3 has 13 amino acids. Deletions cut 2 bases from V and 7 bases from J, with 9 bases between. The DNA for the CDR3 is TGTGCCAGCAGTTTAAGACAGATGAACATTCAGTACTTC. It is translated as CASSLRQMNIQYF.

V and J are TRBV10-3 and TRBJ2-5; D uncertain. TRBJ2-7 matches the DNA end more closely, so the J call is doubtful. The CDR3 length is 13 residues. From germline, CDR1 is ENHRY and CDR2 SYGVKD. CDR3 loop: CAISLGPHYEQYF. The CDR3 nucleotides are TGTGCCATCAGCCTCGGACCGCACTACGAGCAGTACTTC.

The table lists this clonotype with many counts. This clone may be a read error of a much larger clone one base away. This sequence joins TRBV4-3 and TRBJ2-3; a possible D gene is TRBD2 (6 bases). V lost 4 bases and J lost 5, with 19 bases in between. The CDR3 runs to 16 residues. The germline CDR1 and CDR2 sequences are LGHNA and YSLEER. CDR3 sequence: CASSPGSFPGGDTQYF. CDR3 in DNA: TGCGCCAGCAGCCCCGGGTCTTTTCCCGGGGGAGATACGCAGTATTTT.

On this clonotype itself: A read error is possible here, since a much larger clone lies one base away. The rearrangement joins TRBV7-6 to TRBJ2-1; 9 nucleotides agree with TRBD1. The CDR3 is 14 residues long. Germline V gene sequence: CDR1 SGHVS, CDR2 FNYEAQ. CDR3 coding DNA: TGTGCCAGCAGCATAACACAGGGGGCTAGTGAGCGGTTCTTC. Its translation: CASSITQGASERFF.

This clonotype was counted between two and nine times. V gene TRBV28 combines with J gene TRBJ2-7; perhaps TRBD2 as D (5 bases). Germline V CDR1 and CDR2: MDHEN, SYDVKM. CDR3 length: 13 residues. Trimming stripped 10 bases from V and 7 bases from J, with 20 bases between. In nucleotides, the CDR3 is TGTGCCACCCAGAATGACTACCTATCTGAGCAGTACTTC. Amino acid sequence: CATQNDYLSEQYF.

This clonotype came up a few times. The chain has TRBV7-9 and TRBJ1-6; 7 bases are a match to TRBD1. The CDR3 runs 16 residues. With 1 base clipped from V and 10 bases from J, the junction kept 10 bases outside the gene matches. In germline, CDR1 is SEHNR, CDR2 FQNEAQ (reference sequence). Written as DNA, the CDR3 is TGTGCCAGCAGCTTAGGTTATGGGACAGTGGAATCACCCCTCCACTTT. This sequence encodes CASSLGYGTVESPLHF.

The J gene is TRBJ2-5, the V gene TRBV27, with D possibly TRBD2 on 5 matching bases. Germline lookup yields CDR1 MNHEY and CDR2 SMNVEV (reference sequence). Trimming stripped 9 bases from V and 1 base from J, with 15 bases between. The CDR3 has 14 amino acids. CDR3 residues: CASRLRRTQETQYF. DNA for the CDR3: TGTGCCAGTCGTCTGAGGAGGACCCAAGAGACCCAGTACTTC.

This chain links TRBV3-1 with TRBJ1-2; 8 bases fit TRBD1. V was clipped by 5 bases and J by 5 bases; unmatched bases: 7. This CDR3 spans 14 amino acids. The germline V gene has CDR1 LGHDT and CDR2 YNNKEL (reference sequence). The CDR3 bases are TGTGCCAGCAGCAAGGACAGGGTGGCATATGGCTACACCTTC. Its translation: CASSKDRVAYGYTF.

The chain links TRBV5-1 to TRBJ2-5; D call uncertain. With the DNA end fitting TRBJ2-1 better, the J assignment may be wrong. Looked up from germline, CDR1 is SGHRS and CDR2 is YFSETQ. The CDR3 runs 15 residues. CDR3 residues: CASSLEVSDIETQFF. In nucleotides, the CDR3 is TGCGCCAGCAGCTTGGAAGTCTCTGATATTGAGACCCAGTTCTTC.

The DNA of the CDR3 is TGCAGCGTTGCTGAGGGGGCGGGAGAGACCCAGTACTTC. It is translated as CSVAEGAGETQYF. The V call is TRBV29-1, the J call TRBJ2-4; 7 bases agree with TRBD1. The assigned J gene may be wrong: the sequence end matches TRBJ2-5 better. The CDR3 is 13 residues long. The V gene's germline CDR1 is SQVTM and CDR2 ANQGSEA.

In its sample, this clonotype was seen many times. The CDR3 coding sequence is TGCGCCAGCAGCTTGGGGACACGCACAGATACGCAGTATTTT. It encodes CASSLGTRTDTQYF. The rearrangement uses TRBV5-1 and TRBJ2-3; a weak D match, TRBD1 (5 bases). V was pared by 0 bases and J by 1 base, with 6 bases between. Germline V gene data show CDR1 as SGHRS and CDR2 as YFSETQ. The CDR3 covers 14 residues.

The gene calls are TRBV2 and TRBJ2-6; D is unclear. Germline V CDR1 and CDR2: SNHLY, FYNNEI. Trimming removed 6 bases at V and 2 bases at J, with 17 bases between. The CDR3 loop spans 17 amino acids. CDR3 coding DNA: TGTGCCAGCAGGGACCCCTTGGAAGGTACTGGGGCCAACGTCCTGACTTTC. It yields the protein CASRDPLEGTGANVLTF.

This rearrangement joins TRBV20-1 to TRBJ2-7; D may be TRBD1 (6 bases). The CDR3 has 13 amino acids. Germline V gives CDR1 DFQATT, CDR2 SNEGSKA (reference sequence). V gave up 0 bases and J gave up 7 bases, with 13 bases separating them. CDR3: CSARDYQGPEQYF. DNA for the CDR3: TGCAGTGCTAGAGATTATCAGGGGCCAGAGCAGTACTTC.

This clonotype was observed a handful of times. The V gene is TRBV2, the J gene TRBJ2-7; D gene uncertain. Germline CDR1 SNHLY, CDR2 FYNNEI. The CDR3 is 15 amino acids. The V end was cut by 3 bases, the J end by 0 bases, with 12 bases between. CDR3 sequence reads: CASSESGRSSYEQYF. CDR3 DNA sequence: TGTGCCAGCAGTGAGTCCGGGCGGAGCTCCTACGAGCAGTACTTC.

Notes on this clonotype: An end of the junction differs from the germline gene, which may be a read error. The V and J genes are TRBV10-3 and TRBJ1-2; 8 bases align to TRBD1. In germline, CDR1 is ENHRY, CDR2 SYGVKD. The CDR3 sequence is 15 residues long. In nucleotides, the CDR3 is TGTGCCATCAGCGAGTCTCTGACAGGGGCCTATGGCTACACCTTC. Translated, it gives CAISESLTGAYGYTF.

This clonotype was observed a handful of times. CDR3 amino acids: CSARDPSLMGGGYTF. As DNA, the CDR3 is TGCAGTGCTAGAGATCCCAGTTTAATGGGCGGTGGCTACACCTTC. This chain joins TRBV20-1 and TRBJ1-2, with D unresolved. The CDR3 consists of 15 residues. V gave up 0 bases and J gave up 7 bases, with 18 bases separating them. In germline, CDR1 is DFQATT, CDR2 SNEGSKA (reference sequence).